This entry features one TCR beta chain sequence. Its target is not known. This may be a read error, as it is one base from a much larger clone. The CDR3 ends on some other residue instead of the conserved phenylalanine or tryptophan, so this is likely a read error. TCR beta cDNA came from roughly 450 ng total RNA, primed with a constant-region primer. Library construction for TCR beta comprised three nested multiplex PCR rounds performed with slightly modified ARM-PCR. With TRBV1-TRBV30 forward primers and a C-beta reverse primer, the first two PCR rounds were run for 10 cycles each. TCRdb processed the multiplex PCR reads anew with MiXCR; each CDR3 protein has one entry. The sample lists about 48,000 distinct CDR3 sequences; about three quarters were seen once. This entry comes from a study of tumor-infiltrating lymphocytes in primary liver carcinoma. Turning to the study itself: Patients included men and women of 30 to 69 years.

Starting material for RNA and DNA co-extraction consisted of about 17-34 mg of unsorted bulk tissue. General study points: Detection in all five tumor regions applied to only about 7.5-24% of top clones.

Per germline, CDR1 KGHDR and CDR2 SFDVKD. Trimming pared 9 bases from V and 7 bases from J, leaving 15 bases between. This CDR3 has 13 amino acids. The specimen was liver tumor tissue from sampling region 3. The subset denotes: tumor region T3, left-lateral pole. The chain carries TRBV24-1 and TRBJ2-1, with D maybe TRBD2 (5 bases). This receptor was obtained from a man aged 35 to 55 with primary liver carcinoma and hepatitis B virus infection. Written as DNA, the CDR3 is TGTGCCACCCAAATGGGAGCTCGGAATGAGCAGTTCATC. Translated, it gives CATQMGARNEQFI.